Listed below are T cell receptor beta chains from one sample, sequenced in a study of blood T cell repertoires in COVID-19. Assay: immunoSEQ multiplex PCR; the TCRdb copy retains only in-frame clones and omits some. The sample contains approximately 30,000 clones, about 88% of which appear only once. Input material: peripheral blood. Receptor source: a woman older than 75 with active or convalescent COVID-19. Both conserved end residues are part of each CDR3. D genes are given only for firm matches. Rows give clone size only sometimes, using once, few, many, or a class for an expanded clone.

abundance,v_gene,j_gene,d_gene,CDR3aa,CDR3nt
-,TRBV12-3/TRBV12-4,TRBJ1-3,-,CASREGNTIYF,TGTGCCAGCAGGGAGGGAAACACCATATATTTT
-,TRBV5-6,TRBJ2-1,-,CASSLGPRQYNEQFF,TGTGCCAGCAGCTTGGGACCTCGACAATACAATGAGCAGTTCTTC
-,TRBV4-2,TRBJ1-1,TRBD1,CASSQEGTGEAFF,TGTGCCAGCAGCCAAGAGGGGACAGGGGAGGCTTTCTTT
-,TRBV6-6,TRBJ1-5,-,CATEGDRNSNQPQHF,TGTGCCACCGAAGGAGACAGAAATAGCAATCAGCCCCAGCATTTT
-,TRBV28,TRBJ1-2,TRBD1,CASGLSGGGYGYTF,TGTGCCAGCGGCCTGTCAGGGGGTGGCTATGGCTACACCTTC
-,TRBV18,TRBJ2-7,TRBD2,CASSSRGGGKGAYEQYF,TGTGCCAGCTCATCTCGGGGCGGGGGGAAAGGAGCGTACGAGCAGTACTTC
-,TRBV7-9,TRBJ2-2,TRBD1,CASSPTGGWGTGELFF,TGTGCCAGCAGCCCTACAGGGGGCTGGGGTACCGGGGAGCTGTTTTTT
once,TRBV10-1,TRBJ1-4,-,CASSPDRRTEKLFF,TGCGCCAGCAGTCCCGACAGAAGGACGGAAAAACTGTTTTTT
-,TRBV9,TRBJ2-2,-,CASSVTVTGELFF,TGTGCCAGCAGCGTAACAGTTACCGGGGAGCTGTTTTTT
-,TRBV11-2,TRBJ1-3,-,CASSLRTALSGNTIYF,TGTGCCAGTAGTTTGAGGACTGCGCTCTCTGGAAACACCATATATTTT
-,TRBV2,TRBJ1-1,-,CASSALRDEAFF,TGTGCCAGCAGTGCGTTAAGAGATGAAGCTTTCTTT
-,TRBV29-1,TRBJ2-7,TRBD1,CSVLRYKGTVPEQYF,TGCAGCGTTCTCCGCTACAAAGGGACAGTCCCAGAGCAGTACTTC
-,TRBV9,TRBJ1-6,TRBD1,CASSATGGRDSPLHF,TGTGCCAGCAGCGCCACAGGGGGTAGGGATTCACCCCTCCACTTT
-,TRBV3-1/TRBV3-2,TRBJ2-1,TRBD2,CASSQDLSGGARNEQFF,TGTGCCAGCAGCCAAGATCTGAGCGGGGGGGCCCGGAATGAGCAGTTCTTC
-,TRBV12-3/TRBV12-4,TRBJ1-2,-,CASRGRVIGGYTF,TGTGCCAGCAGGGGCAGGGTGATAGGTGGCTACACCTTC
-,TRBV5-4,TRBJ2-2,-,CASSLISAGELFF,TGTGCCAGCAGCTTGATTTCGGCCGGGGAGCTGTTTTTT
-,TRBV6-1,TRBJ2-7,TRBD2,CASSEVWPGLAGGSSYEQYF,TGTGCCAGCAGTGAAGTTTGGCCGGGACTAGCGGGGGGGAGCTCCTACGAGCAGTACTTC
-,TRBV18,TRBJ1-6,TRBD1,CASSPTGGYDSPLHF,TGTGCCAGCTCACCGACAGGGGGCTATGATTCACCCCTCCACTTT
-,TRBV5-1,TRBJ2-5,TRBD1,CASSPRFLGQGARETQYF,TGCGCCAGCAGCCCGAGGTTTTTGGGACAGGGGGCGCGGGAGACCCAGTACTTC
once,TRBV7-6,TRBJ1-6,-,CASSLGVSYNSPLHF,TGTGCCAGCAGCTTGGGAGTCTCCTATAATTCACCCCTCCACTTT
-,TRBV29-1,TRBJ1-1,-,CSVAGTIHDEAFF,TGCAGCGTTGCGGGGACAATCCATGATGAAGCTTTCTTT
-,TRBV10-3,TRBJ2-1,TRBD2,CAPGGLAGGIRPYNEQFF,TGTGCCCCTGGGGGACTAGCGGGGGGTATCCGCCCCTACAATGAGCAGTTCTTC
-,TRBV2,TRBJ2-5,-,CASSILETQYF,TGTGCCAGCAGTATCCTGGAGACCCAGTACTTC
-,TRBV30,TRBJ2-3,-,CAWSNRPDTQYF,TGTGCCTGGAGCAACAGGCCAGATACGCAGTATTTT
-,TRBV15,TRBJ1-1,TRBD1,CATSRPGQGGTEAFF,TGTGCCACCAGCAGGCCGGGACAGGGAGGCACTGAAGCTTTCTTT
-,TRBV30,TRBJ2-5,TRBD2,CACALIGLAGGEETQYF,TGTGCCTGCGCCCTTATCGGACTAGCGGGGGGGGAGGAGACCCAGTACTTC
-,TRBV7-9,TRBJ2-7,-,CASRDQGKQYF,TGTGCCAGCAGGGACCAGGGTAAGCAGTACTTC
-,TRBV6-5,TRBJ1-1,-,CASTLDGENTEAFF,TGTGCCAGCACCCTCGACGGAGAGAACACTGAAGCTTTCTTT
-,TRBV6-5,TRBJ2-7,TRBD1,CASSPLSTGAGEQYF,TGTGCCAGCAGCCCCCTCTCGACAGGGGCCGGGGAGCAGTACTTC
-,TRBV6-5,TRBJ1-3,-,CASSYTGSTGNTIYF,TGTGCCAGCAGTTATACAGGGTCGACTGGAAACACCATATATTTT
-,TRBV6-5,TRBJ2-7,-,CASTPQGGASYEQYF,TGTGCCAGTACCCCCCAGGGGGGAGCGTCCTACGAGCAGTACTTC
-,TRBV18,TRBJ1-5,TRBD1,CASSREPTGGSNQPQHF,TGTGCCAGCTCACGAGAGCCCACAGGGGGAAGCAATCAGCCCCAGCATTTT
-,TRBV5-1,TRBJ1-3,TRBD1,CASSEASGTGSNTIYF,TGCGCCAGCAGCGAGGCCTCCGGGACAGGCTCAAACACCATATATTTT
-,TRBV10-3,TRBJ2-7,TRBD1,CAISPGQGGVPYEQYF,TGTGCCATCAGCCCTGGACAGGGGGGGGTTCCCTACGAGCAGTACTTC
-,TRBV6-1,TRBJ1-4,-,CASSEGGLGEKLFF,TGTGCCAGCAGTGAAGGGGGGCTTGGGGAAAAACTGTTTTTT
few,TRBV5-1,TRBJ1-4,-,CASSLVSATNEKLFF,TGCGCCAGCAGCTTGGTGTCCGCAACTAATGAAAAACTGTTTTTT
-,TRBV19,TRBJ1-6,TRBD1,CASSTTGTGTAPLHF,TGTGCCAGTAGTACTACCGGGACAGGGACTGCACCCCTCCACTTT
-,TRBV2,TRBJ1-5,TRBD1,CASSGRQGPSNQPQHF,TGTGCCAGCAGTGGAAGACAGGGCCCCAGCAATCAGCCCCAGCATTTT
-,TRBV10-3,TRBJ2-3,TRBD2,CAISGLAGTDTQYF,TGTGCCATCTCCGGACTAGCCGGCACAGATACGCAGTATTTT
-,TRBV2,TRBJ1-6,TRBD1,CASRGQGEISPLHF,TGTGCCAGCAGGGGACAGGGGGAGATTTCACCCCTCCACTTT
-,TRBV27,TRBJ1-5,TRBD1,CASSATGNNQPQHF,TGTGCCAGCAGTGCGACAGGGAACAATCAGCCCCAGCATTTT
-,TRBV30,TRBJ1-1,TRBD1,CAWGPGQGEAFF,TGTGCCTGGGGCCCGGGACAGGGGGAAGCTTTCTTT
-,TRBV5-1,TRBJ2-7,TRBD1,CASSEPGQAHQYF,TGCGCCAGCAGCGAACCGGGACAGGCGCACCAGTACTTC
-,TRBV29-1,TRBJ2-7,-,CSVRRKQDSYEQYF,TGCAGCGTACGCAGGAAACAGGACTCCTACGAGCAGTACTTC
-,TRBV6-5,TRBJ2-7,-,CASRQGRVADMEQYF,TGTGCCAGCAGGCAGGGTCGGGTCGCGGATATGGAGCAGTACTTC
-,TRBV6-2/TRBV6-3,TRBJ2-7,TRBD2,CASSYSSRLAGSYEQYF,TGTGCCAGCAGTTACTCTTCCAGGCTAGCGGGGTCCTACGAGCAGTACTTC
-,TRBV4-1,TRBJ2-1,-,CASSQVRGYSYNEQFF,TGCGCCAGCAGCCAAGTTCGGGGATACTCCTACAATGAGCAGTTCTTC
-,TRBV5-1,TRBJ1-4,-,CASSRQMEKLFF,TGCGCCAGCAGCCGACAGATGGAAAAACTGTTTTTT
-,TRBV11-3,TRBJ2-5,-,CASSPGDAGQNQETQYF,TGTGCCAGCAGCCCGGGGGATGCGGGGCAAAACCAAGAGACCCAGTACTTC
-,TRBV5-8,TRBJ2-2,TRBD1,CASSLSGQGYTGELFF,TGTGCCAGCAGCTTATCGGGACAGGGCTACACCGGGGAGCTGTTTTTT
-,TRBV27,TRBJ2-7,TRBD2,CASRASGGSEQYF,TGTGCCAGCAGGGCTAGCGGGGGGAGCGAGCAGTACTTC
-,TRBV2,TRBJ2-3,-,CASSGRGASTDTQYF,TGTGCCAGCAGTGGGAGGGGAGCTAGCACAGATACGCAGTATTTT
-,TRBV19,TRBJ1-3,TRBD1,CASSPDRTGNTIYF,TGTGCCAGTAGTCCGGACAGGACTGGAAACACCATATATTTT